The rows below give T cell receptor beta chains drawn from one sample of a study of PD-L1 blockade in urothelial cancer. Repertoires were generated with immunoSEQ multiplex PCR, while TCRdb's copy carries only in-frame clones and drops some. The repertoire has roughly 46,000 clones, under 85% of them found once; the top ten carry under 2.5%. Source: PBMCs, taken around atezolizumab (anti-PD-L1) treatment. The receptors derive from a man aged 45-65 years with urothelial cancer. Both conserved end residues are part of each CDR3. A D gene is named only where the DNA matches it firmly. Only some rows state a clone size, as once, few, many or a class for expanded clones.

clone_size	j_call	v_call	d_call	cdr3_aa	cdr3_nt
NA	TRBJ1-4	TRBV5-6	NA	CASSFSLTGLDEKLFF	TGTGCCAGCAGCTTTTCCCTAACAGGGCTGGATGAAAAACTGTTTTTT
NA	TRBJ2-7	TRBV11-1	TRBD1	CASSQNAAGTGYYEQYF	TGTGCCAGCAGCCAGAACGCCGCCGGGACAGGTTACTACGAGCAGTACTTC
medium-sized	TRBJ2-1	TRBV25-1	TRBD1	CASAGTGGHDEQFF	TGTGCCAGCGCCGGGACAGGGGGTCACGATGAGCAGTTCTTC
NA	TRBJ1-6	TRBV6-5	TRBD1	CASSYGDRNNSPLHF	TGTGCCAGCAGTTACGGGGACAGGAATAATTCACCCCTCCACTTT
once	TRBJ2-5	TRBV27	NA	CASGPPDPGGETQYF	TGTGCCAGCGGACCCCCAGACCCCGGCGGGGAGACCCAGTACTTC
NA	TRBJ2-6	TRBV15	NA	CATRGQGANVLTF	TGTGCCACCAGGGGGCAAGGGGCCAACGTCCTGACTTTC
NA	TRBJ2-3	TRBV5-6	NA	CASSLPGFTDTQYF	TGTGCCAGCAGCTTGCCAGGCTTCACAGATACGCAGTATTTT
NA	TRBJ1-2	TRBV10-3	NA	CAITEILSYGYTF	TGTGCCATCACAGAAATATTGTCCTATGGCTACACCTTC
once	TRBJ1-4	TRBV7-9	NA	CASSLDSNEKLFF	TGTGCCAGCAGCTTAGACAGTAATGAAAAACTGTTTTTT
NA	TRBJ2-7	TRBV9	NA	CASSVDAGTPSEQYF	TGTGCCAGCAGCGTAGATGCGGGGACCCCTTCGGAGCAGTACTTC
NA	TRBJ2-5	TRBV9	NA	CASSVVGGKETQYF	TGTGCCAGCAGCGTAGTTGGGGGGAAGGAGACCCAGTACTTC
NA	TRBJ1-5	TRBV7-8	NA	CASSLGGRLGQPQHF	TGTGCCAGCAGCTTAGGCGGGAGGCTCGGTCAGCCCCAGCATTTT
NA	TRBJ2-4	TRBV5-4	NA	CASSLAAVNIQYF	TGTGCCAGCAGCTTGGCAGCGGTAAACATTCAGTACTTC
NA	TRBJ2-7	TRBV30	TRBD1	CASGQPEQYF	TGTGCCTCGGGACAGCCCGAGCAGTACTTC
NA	TRBJ2-7	TRBV7-6	TRBD1	CASTSVVGTGSFTYEQYF	TGTGCCAGCACCTCTGTTGTGGGGACAGGTAGTTTCACCTACGAGCAGTACTTC
NA	TRBJ2-1	TRBV19	TRBD2	CASSIAASGDNNEQFF	TGTGCCAGTAGTATTGCGGCTAGCGGGGACAACAATGAGCAGTTCTTC
NA	TRBJ1-5	TRBV9	NA	CASNSGGSNQPQHF	TGTGCCAGCAACAGCGGGGGTAGCAATCAGCCCCAGCATTTT